What follows is one T cell receptor beta chain and its context. The data were produced by immunoSEQ multiplex PCR, yet TCRdb's version contains in-frame clones alone and is incomplete. The sample holds roughly 42,000 clones, about 85% seen once. This CDR3 contains 12 residues. Germline CDR1 is LGHNA and CDR2 is YNFKEQ. Deletions cut 4 bases from V and 6 bases from J, with 7 bases between. This sample is drawn from a study of blood T cell repertoires in COVID-19. At the level of the study: T cells, B-cell-depleted T cells, or PBMCs supplied cDNA or gDNA.

Sequences were obtained from peripheral blood. This chain uses TRBV4-2 with TRBJ2-1; D is undetermined. The receptor was derived from a man aged 60 to 75 with acute or convalescent COVID-19. The CDR3 nucleotides read TGTGCCAGCAGCCGTATCGGCAATGAGCAGTTCTTC. Translated: CASSRIGNEQFF.